The entry that follows covers one T cell receptor (beta chain) sequence. The specificity of this receptor is unknown. No base quality information exists; no much larger clone differs at one position. The sample originates from a study of blood T cell repertoires in COVID-19 (dated by TCRdb to 2018 to 2020). With regard to the full study: Samples covering the acute and convalescent phases of COVID-19 were provided by collaborators in the United States, Italy and Spain. The sample metadata nearly always contained a de-identified subject ID, COVID-19 status, age in years and sex. The dataset comprised deeply sampled blood TCRbeta repertoires from subjects exposed to, actively infected with, or recovered from COVID-19. A freely available public database, intended as a resource for researchers studying the immune response to SARS-CoV-2, is where the repertoires were released. HLA class I and class II types, where available, came from metadata supplied by the sample provider rather than from assay-based typing. The material from the prospective study consisted of cDNA or gDNA derived from T cells, B-cell-depleted T cells, or PBMCs. Samples came from the ongoing ImmuneRACE study (first 160 participants) plus 1,254 subjects from 6 global collaborators. Points the paper makes about the study in general: How much clinical and demographic metadata was included differed by source and by participant, and the metadata was provided uncurated.

TCRbeta CDR3 regions were amplified from genomic DNA using the immunoSEQ Assay, a bias-controlled multiplex PCR. The study's processing was this. Within the assay, amplification of reference gene primers was used to estimate how many nucleated cells each sample contained. To quantify the absolute abundance of each unique TCRbeta CDR3 rearrangement, sequence reads were collapsed and filtered. For each sample, productive Simpson clonality was calculated as the square root of Simpson's diversity index over productive rearrangements. TCRdb took over this immuneACCESS table, retaining in-frame rearrangements with V and J assigned. Such tables are incomplete; in checked studies, under half of the missing clones stem from an unresolved V gene, and the remainder is unexplained. That table supplies the V and J calls and clone size; D and trimming were determined from the DNA. This sample is represented by roughly 110,000 clones; 76% of them were singletons. About 6.3% of the sample is held by the ten biggest clonotypes.

The CDR3 measures 13 amino acids from cysteine to phenylalanine. Of all the DNA, just the CDR3 is kept, 39 bases in frame from base 1. The germline V gene provides CDR1 KGHSH and CDR2 LQKENI. Trimming at the junction amounts to 2 bases on V and 8 bases on J, and the germline ends lie 9 bases apart. At one collaborating source in Seattle, patients were enrolled during active infection and were followed longitudinally through the course of disease. Collaborating institutions collected whole blood in K2EDTA tubes following their own protocols. For TCRbeta analysis, collaborators shipped samples as frozen whole blood, isolated PBMCs, or DNA extracted from either of those sample types.

The sequence was collected from a man older than 75 with COVID-19, enrolled during active disease. The sequencing input was peripheral blood. The chain joins TRBV18 to TRBJ1-4; confidence is insufficient to name the D gene. The sequence in DNA is TGTGCCAGCTCACCAAGAGCCGGGGAAAAACTGTTTTTT. This sequence encodes CASSPRAGEKLFF.